The 6 T cell receptor beta chains below were found in one sample sequenced in a study of response to subunit inactivated influenza vaccine. TCRdb re-analysed the RT-PCR reads in MiXCR, keeping a single row per CDR3 protein. The table lists some 800,000 distinct CDR3 sequences, about 20% of them singletons, with about 9.4% in the top ten. The sample consisted of PBMCs from blood, taken about 5 days after vaccination. Receptors originate from a man aged 50-59 years who received an inactivated influenza vaccine.

The genes are TRBV7-9 and TRBJ2-7; D is unresolved. Germline V gene sequence: CDR1 SEHNR, CDR2 FQNEAQ (reference sequence). The V gene lost 2 bases and the J gene lost 4 bases, with 12 bases spanning the gap. This CDR3 has 14 residues. CDR3: CASSLTGGWYEQYF. DNA for the CDR3: TGTGCCAGCAGCTTAACGGGTGGTTGGTACGAGCAGTACTTC.

The table lists this clonotype with a few counts. The V call is TRBV9, the J call TRBJ2-3; unclear D gene. The CDR3 has 14 amino acids. CDR1 is SGDLS, CDR2 YYNGEE, per germline. V lost 3 bases to trimming and J lost 5 bases, with 13 bases between them. The CDR3 DNA reads as TGTGCCAGCAGCGCAGTTGAAGTCCAAGATACGCAGTATTTT. This gives the protein CASSAVEVQDTQYF.

The genes are TRBV12-3 or TRBV12-4 and TRBJ2-5; 15 nucleotides line up with TRBD2. The CDR3 has 17 residues. J lost 5 bases, V lost 6 bases, and 10 bases had no gene match. This CDR3 is CASSPGLAGGQWETQYF. DNA of the CDR3: TGTGCCAGCAGCCCCGGACTAGCGGGGGGGCAGTGGGAGACCCAGTACTTC.

V is TRBV12-3 or TRBV12-4 and J is TRBJ2-1; D gene uncertain. The CDR3 loop spans 16 amino acids. The ends were cut back, 6 bases at V and 15 bases at J, with 30 bases in the middle. The CDR3 DNA reads as TGTGCCAGCAGCCCTCTGATCGGCCCATTCCCCGCCCCCAGGTTCTTC. The encoded protein is CASSPLIGPFPAPRFF.

This chain connects TRBV5-1 to TRBJ2-7; TRBD2 matches 10 bases. From germline, CDR1 is SGHRS and CDR2 YFSETQ. The length of the CDR3 is 14 residues. The J segment lost 7 bases and the V segment lost 3 bases, leaving 7 bases of the junction unmatched. The CDR3 sequence: CASSWLAGEGEQYF. The DNA of the CDR3 is TGCGCCAGCAGCTGGCTAGCGGGAGAAGGTGAGCAGTACTTC.

The chain employs TRBV20-1 and TRBJ2-7; D assignment may be TRBD1 or TRBD2 (7 bases each). The CDR3 consists of 14 residues. The V end was cut by 7 bases, the J end by 3 bases, with 19 bases between. CDR1 and CDR2 (germline): DFQATT, SNEGSKA (reference sequence). The CDR3 protein is CSVKGGDSLYEQYF. Here the CDR3 DNA reads TGCAGTGTCAAGGGGGGGGACAGCCTCTACGAGCAGTACTTC.